What follows describes a single T cell receptor beta chain. This sample is drawn from a study of cytomegalovirus exposure and HLA in healthy donors. PCR amplification relied on 60 Vbeta primers (plus 13 Jbeta primers). Here immunoSEQ multiplex PCR was the method, and the copy in TCRdb shows in-frame clones only, minus some. The table shows under 200,000 clones, with roughly 80% occurring only once. This clonotype was obtained from a woman in her late teens or twenties in good health and CMV-seronegative. Sample: PBMCs.

The CDR3 bases are TGCGCCAGCTCACCAATCAGCGGGTCAGCTAATGAGCAGTTCTTC. Translation gives CASSPISGSANEQFF. This chain connects TRBV4-1 to TRBJ2-1; TRBD2 is a possible D gene (6 bases). V was trimmed by 8 bases and J by 7 bases, leaving 21 bases between them. Looked up from germline, CDR1 is MGHRA and CDR2 is YSYEKL. This CDR3 region has 15 residues.